This is a list of T cell receptor beta chains from one sample in a study of T cell changes during pregnancy in multiple sclerosis. Sequencing was performed with immunoSEQ multiplex PCR; in TCRdb, only in-frame clones are kept and a portion is missing. This table has approximately 110,000 clones, 80% to 95% appearing once. Sequencing was performed on peripheral blood, taken after pregnancy. The receptor set was obtained from a female donor with multiple sclerosis, enrolled in a pregnancy study. The CDR3 runs from the conserved cysteine through the conserved F or W. Fields, in order: clone size, V gene, D gene, J gene, CDR3 protein, CDR3 DNA. The D gene is left open where the match is weak. Clone size is not always given. Where it is, it says once, few, many or a class for expanded clones.

clone_size: -; v_call: TRBV7-6; d_call: -; j_call: TRBJ1-6; cdr3_aa: CASSLRGGSSSPLHF; cdr3_nt: TGTGCCAGCAGCTTAAGGGGGGGGTCCTCTTCACCCCTCCACTTT
clone_size: few; v_call: TRBV15; d_call: TRBD1; j_call: TRBJ1-3; cdr3_aa: CATSVGTGSRNTIYF; cdr3_nt: TGTGCCACCAGCGTAGGGACAGGGTCGCGAAACACCATATATTTT
clone_size: -; v_call: TRBV5-4; d_call: -; j_call: TRBJ1-2; cdr3_aa: CASSSGTPSFGYTF; cdr3_nt: TGTGCCAGCAGCTCCGGGACTCCCTCTTTTGGCTACACCTTC
clone_size: -; v_call: TRBV5-6; d_call: -; j_call: TRBJ1-4; cdr3_aa: CASSLGPTNEKLFF; cdr3_nt: TGTGCCAGCAGCTTGGGGCCAACTAATGAAAAACTGTTTTTT
clone_size: -; v_call: TRBV10-1; d_call: -; j_call: TRBJ2-3; cdr3_aa: CASSPPGLGPTDTQYF; cdr3_nt: TGCGCCAGCAGTCCCCCGGGACTCGGCCCCACAGATACGCAGTATTTT
clone_size: -; v_call: TRBV11-1; d_call: -; j_call: TRBJ2-5; cdr3_aa: CASGSLQETQYF; cdr3_nt: TGTGCCAGCGGGAGTTTACAAGAGACCCAGTACTTC
clone_size: -; v_call: TRBV7-3; d_call: -; j_call: TRBJ2-1; cdr3_aa: CASSPYFGGEQFF; cdr3_nt: TGTGCCAGCAGCCCATACTTTGGCGGTGAGCAGTTCTTC
clone_size: -; v_call: TRBV18; d_call: TRBD2; j_call: TRBJ2-1; cdr3_aa: CASSPRGDEQFF; cdr3_nt: TGTGCCAGCTCACCTCGGGGGGATGAGCAGTTCTTC
clone_size: -; v_call: TRBV6-5; d_call: -; j_call: TRBJ1-1; cdr3_aa: CASSYSEGRAEAFF; cdr3_nt: TGTGCCAGCAGTTACTCGGAGGGGAGGGCGGAAGCTTTCTTT
clone_size: -; v_call: TRBV6-6; d_call: -; j_call: TRBJ2-5; cdr3_aa: CASRWDSKETQYF; cdr3_nt: TGTGCCAGCAGATGGGACTCCAAAGAGACCCAGTACTTC